The clone carrying this T cell receptor beta chain was found many times. Its antigen is not known. The entry originates in a study of read filtering for tumor transcriptome and immune sequencing. Whole-study context: Revised staging placed eight or nine patients in R-ISS I, 15 to 20 in II, over 5 in III.

Molecular barcoded adaptors covering alpha/delta and beta/gamma chains were used on approximately 440 ng RNA. TCRdb reanalysed the reads using MiXCR and keeps one entry per CDR3 protein. The sample yields approximately 25,000 distinct CDR3 sequences, 13% to 15% seen once. V was clipped by 4 bases and J by 6 bases; unmatched bases: 7. The V gene's germline CDR1 is SEHNR and CDR2 FQNEAQ (reference sequence). CDR3 length equals 15 residues. Study-wide results and caveats: Roughly 80% of IR-seq clonotypes had a single read, yet these held approximately 4% of reads.

The clonotype originates from a donor over 35 with multiple myeloma. Sequencing was done on a sample of a population of CD138-negative cells sorted from bone marrow. The chain joins TRBV7-9 to TRBJ2-7, with 12 nucleotides matching TRBD1. CDR3 protein: CASSSTGTGGFEQYF. In DNA, the CDR3 is TGTGCCAGCAGCTCAACCGGGACAGGGGGCTTCGAGCAGTACTTC. The variable domain in full, with the rest retrieved from reference TRBV7-9 and TRBJ2-7, is DTGVSQNPRHKITKRGQNVTFRCDPISEHNRLYWYRQTLGQGPEFLTYFQNEAQLEKSRLLSDRFSAERPKGSFSTLEIQRTEQGDSAMYLCASSSTGTGGFEQYFGPGTRLTVT.